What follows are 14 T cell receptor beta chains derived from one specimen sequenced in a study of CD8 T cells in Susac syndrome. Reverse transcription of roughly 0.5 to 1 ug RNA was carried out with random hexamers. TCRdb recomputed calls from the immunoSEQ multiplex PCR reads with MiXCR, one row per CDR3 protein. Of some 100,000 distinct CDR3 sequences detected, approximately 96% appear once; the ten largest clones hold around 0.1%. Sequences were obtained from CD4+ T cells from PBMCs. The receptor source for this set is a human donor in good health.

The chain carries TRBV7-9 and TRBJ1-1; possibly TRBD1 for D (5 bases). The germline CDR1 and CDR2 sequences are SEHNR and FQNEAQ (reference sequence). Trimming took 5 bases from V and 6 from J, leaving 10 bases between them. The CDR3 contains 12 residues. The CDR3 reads CASSDQGAEAFF. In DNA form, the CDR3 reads TGTGCCAGCAGCGATCAGGGAGCTGAAGCTTTCTTT.

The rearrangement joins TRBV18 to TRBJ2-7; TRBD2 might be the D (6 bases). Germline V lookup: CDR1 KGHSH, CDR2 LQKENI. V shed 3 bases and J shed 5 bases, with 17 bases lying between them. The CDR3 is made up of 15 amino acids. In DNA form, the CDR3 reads TGTGCCAGCTCACCGGGGACTCCGGGCCCCCACGAGCAGTACTTC. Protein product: CASSPGTPGPHEQYF.

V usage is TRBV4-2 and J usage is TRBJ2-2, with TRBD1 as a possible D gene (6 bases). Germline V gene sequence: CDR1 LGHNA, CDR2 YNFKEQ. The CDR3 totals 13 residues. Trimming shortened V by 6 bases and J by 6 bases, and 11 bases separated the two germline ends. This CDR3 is CASSRQEAGELFF. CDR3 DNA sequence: TGTGCCAGCAGTCGACAGGAGGCCGGGGAGCTGTTTTTT.

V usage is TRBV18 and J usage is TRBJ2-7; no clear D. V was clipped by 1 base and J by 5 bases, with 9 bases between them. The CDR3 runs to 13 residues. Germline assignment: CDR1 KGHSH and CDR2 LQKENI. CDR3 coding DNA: TGTGCCAGCTCACCACGTAACAAGGACGAGCAGTACTTC. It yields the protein CASSPRNKDEQYF.

The CDR3 is CSVVGSPHEQYF. In DNA, the CDR3 is TGCAGCGTTGTGGGGTCCCCGCACGAGCAGTACTTC. The V call is TRBV29-1, the J call TRBJ2-7; unclear D gene. The CDR3 sequence is 12 residues long. V lost 4 bases and J 5 bases, leaving 12 bases between the germline ends. Germline lookup yields CDR1 SQVTM and CDR2 ANQGSEA.

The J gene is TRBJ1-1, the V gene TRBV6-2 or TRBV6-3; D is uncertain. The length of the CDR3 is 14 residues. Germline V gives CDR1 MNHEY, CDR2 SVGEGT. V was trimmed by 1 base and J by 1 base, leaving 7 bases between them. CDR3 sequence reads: CASSYLRKNTEAFF. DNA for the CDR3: TGTGCCAGCAGTTACTTGAGAAAGAACACTGAAGCTTTCTTT.

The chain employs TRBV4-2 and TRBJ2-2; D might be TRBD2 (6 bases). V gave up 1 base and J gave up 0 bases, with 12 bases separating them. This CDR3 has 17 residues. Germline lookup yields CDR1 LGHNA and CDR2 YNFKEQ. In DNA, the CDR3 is TGTGCCAGCAGCCAAGTAGGAGGGAGTGCGAACACCGGGGAGCTGTTTTTT. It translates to CASSQVGGSANTGELFF.

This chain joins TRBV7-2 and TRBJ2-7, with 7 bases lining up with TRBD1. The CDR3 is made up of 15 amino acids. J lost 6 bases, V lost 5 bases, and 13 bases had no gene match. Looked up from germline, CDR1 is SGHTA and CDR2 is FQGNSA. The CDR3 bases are TGTGCCAGCAGCCTTGGGCAAGGGGGCTGGGGCGAGCAGTACTTC. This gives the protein CASSLGQGGWGEQYF.

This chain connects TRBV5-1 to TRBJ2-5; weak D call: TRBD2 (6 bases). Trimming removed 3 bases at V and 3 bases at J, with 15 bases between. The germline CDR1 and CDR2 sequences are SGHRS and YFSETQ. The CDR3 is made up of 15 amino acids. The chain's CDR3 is CASSSTGGEEETQYF. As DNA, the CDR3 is TGCGCCAGCAGCTCCACGGGTGGGGAGGAAGAGACCCAGTACTTC.

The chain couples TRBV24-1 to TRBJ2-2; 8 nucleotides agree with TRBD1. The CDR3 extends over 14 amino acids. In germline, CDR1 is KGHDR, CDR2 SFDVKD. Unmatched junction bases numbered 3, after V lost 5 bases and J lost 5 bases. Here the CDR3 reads CATSGRGRTGELFF. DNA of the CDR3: TGTGCCACCAGTGGCAGGGGGCGGACCGGGGAGCTGTTTTTT.

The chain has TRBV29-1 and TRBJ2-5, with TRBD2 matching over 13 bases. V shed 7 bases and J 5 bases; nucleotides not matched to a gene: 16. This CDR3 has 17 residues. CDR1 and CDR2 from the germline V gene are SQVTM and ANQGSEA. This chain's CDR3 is CSAKPPTSGGFWETQYF. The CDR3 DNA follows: TGCAGCGCCAAACCCCCGACTAGCGGGGGGTTCTGGGAGACCCAGTACTTC.

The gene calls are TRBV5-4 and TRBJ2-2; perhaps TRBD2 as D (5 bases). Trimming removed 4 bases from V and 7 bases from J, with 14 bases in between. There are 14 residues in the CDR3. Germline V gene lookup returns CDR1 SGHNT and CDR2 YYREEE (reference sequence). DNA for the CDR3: TGTGCCAGCAGCCCCAAAGGAGGAGGCGGGGAGCTGTTTTTT. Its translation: CASSPKGGGGELFF.

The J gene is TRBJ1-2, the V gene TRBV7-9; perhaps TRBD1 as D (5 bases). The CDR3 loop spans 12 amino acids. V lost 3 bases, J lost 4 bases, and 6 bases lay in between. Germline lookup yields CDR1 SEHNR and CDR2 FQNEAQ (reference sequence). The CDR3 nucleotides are TGTGCCAGCAGCTTCAGGGCCTATGGCTACACCTTC. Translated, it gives CASSFRAYGYTF.

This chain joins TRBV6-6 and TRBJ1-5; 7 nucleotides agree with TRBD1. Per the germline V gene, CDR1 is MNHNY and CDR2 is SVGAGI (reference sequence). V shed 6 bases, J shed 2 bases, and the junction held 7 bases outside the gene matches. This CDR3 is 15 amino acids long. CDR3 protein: CASSRQGAGNQPQHF. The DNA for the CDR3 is TGTGCCAGCAGCCGACAGGGCGCTGGCAATCAGCCCCAGCATTTT.